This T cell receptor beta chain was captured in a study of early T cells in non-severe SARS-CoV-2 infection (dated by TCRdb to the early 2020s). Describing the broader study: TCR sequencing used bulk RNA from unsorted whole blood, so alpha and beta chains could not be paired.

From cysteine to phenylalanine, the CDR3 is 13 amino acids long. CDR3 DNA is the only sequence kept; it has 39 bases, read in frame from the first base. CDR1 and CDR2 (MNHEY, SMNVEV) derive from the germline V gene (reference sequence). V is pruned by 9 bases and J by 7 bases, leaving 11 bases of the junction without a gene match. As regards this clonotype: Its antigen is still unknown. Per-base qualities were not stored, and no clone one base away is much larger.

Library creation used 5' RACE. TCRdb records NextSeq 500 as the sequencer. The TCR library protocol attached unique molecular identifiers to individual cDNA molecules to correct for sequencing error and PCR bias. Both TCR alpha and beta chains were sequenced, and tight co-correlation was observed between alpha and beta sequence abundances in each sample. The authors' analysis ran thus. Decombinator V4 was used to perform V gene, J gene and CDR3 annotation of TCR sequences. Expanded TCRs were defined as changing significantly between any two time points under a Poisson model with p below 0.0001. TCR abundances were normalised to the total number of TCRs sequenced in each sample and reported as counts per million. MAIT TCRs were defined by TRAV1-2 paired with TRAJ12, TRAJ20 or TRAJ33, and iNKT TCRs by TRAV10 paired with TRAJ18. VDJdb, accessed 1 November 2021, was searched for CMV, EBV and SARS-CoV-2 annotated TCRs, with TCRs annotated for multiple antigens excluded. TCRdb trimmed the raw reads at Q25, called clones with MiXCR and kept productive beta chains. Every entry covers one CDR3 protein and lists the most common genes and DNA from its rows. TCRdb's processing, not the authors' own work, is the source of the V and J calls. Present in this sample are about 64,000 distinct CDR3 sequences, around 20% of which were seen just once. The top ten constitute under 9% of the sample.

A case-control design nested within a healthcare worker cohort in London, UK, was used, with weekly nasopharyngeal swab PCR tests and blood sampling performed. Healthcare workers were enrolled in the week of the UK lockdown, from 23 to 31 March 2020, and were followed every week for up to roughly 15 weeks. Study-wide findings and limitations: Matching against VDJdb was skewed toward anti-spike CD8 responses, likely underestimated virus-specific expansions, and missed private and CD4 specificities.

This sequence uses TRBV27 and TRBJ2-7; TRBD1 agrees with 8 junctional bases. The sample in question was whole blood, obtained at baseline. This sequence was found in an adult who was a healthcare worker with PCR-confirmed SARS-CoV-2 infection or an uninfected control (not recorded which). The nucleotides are TGTGCCAGTCCTACAGGGGGACCGCGGGAGCAGTACTTC. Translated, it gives CASPTGGPREQYF.